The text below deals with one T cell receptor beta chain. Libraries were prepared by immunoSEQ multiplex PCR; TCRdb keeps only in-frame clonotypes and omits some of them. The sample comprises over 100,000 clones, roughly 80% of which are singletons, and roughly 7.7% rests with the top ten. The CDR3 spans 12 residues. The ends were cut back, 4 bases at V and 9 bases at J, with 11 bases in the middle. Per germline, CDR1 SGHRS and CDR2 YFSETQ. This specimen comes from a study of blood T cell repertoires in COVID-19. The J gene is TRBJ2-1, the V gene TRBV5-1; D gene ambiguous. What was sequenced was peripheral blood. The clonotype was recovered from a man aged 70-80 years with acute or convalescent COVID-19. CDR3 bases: TGCGCCAGCAGCCCCCCTAGTCCTGAGCAGTTCTTC. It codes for CASSPPSPEQFF.